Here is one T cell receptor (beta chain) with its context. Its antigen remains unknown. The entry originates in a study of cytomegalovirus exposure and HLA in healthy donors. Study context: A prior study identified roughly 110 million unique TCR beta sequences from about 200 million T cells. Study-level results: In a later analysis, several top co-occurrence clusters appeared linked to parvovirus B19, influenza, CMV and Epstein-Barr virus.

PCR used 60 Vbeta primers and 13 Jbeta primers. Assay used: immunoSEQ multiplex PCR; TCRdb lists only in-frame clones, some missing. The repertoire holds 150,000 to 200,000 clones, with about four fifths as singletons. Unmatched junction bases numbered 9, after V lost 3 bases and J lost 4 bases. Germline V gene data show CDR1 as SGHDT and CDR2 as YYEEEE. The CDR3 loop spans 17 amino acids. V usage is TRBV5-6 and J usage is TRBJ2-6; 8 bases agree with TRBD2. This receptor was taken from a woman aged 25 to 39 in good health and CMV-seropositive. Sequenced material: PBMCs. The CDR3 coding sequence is TGTGCCAGCAGCTCAGTAACGGGGGGGTCAGGGGCCAACGTCCTGACTTTC. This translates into CASSSVTGGSGANVLTF.